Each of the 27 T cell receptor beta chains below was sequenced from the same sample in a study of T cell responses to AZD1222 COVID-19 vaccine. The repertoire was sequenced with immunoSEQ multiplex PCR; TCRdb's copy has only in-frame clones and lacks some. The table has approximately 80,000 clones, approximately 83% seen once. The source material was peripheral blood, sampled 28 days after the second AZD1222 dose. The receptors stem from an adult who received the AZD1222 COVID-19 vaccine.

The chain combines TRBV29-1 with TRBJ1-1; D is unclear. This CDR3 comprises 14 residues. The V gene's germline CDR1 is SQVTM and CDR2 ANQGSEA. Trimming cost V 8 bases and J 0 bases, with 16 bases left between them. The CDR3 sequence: CSFPLSLMNTEAFF. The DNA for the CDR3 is TGCAGCTTTCCTCTAAGTCTCATGAACACTGAAGCTTTCTTT.

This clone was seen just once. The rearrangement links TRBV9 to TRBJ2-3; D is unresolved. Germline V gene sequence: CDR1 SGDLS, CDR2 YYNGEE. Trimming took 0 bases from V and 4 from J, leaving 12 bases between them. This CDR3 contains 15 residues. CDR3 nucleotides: TGTGCCAGCAGCGTAGCGGGCGGTTCGGCAGATACGCAGTATTTT. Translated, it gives CASSVAGGSADTQYF.

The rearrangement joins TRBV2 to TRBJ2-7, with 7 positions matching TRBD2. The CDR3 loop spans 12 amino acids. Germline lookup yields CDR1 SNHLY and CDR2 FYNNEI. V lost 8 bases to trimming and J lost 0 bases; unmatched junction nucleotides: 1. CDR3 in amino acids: CASRGSSYEQYF. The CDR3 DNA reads TGTGCCAGCCGCGGGAGCTCCTACGAGCAGTACTTC.

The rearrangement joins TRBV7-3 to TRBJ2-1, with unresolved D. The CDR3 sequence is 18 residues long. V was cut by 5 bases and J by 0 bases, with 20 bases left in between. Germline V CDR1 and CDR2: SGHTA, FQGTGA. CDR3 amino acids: CASSPHRPTMSSYNEQFF. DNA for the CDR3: TGTGCCAGCAGCCCTCATAGGCCCACCATGAGCTCCTACAATGAGCAGTTCTTC.

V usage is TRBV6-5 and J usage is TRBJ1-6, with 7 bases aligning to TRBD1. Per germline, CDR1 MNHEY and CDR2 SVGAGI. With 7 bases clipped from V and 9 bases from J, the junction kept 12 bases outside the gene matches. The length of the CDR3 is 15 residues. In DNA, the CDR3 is TGTGCCAGCACGATCGACAGGGTTGAAAGTTCACCCCTCCACTTT. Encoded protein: CASTIDRVESSPLHF.

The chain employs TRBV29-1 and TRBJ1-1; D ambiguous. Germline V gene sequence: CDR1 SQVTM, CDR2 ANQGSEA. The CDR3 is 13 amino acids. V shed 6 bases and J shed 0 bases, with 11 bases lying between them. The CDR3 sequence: CSVTALMNTEAFF. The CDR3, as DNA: TGCAGCGTCACAGCTCTCATGAACACTGAAGCTTTCTTT.

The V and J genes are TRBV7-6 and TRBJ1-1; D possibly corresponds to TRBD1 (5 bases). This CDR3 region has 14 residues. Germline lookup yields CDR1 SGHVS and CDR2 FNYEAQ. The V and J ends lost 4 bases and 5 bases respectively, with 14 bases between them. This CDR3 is CASSYRRDSTEAFF. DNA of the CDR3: TGTGCCAGCAGCTACCGACGGGACTCTACTGAAGCTTTCTTT.

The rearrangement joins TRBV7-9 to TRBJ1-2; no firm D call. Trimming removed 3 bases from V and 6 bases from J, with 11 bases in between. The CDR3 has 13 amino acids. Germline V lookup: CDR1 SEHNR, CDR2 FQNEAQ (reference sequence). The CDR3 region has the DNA TGTGCCAGCAGCTTTGGAGGAAGCGATGGCTACACCTTC. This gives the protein CASSFGGSDGYTF.

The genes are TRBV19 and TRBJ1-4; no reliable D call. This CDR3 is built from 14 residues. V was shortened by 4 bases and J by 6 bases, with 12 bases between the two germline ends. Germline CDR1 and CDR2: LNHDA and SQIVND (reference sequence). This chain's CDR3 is CASSKPGSYEKLFF. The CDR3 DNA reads TGTGCCAGTAGTAAACCGGGTTCCTATGAAAAACTGTTTTTT.

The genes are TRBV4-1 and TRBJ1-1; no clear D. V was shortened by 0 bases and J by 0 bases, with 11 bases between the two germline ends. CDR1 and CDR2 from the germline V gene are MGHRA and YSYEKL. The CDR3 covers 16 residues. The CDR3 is CASSQDSAYMNTEAFF. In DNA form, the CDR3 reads TGCGCCAGCAGCCAAGATTCGGCATACATGAACACTGAAGCTTTCTTT.

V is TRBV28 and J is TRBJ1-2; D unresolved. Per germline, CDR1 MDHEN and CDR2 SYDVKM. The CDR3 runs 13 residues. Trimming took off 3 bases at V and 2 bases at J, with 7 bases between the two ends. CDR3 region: CASSFTGNYGYTF. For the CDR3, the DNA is TGTGCCAGCAGTTTCACGGGAAACTATGGCTACACCTTC.

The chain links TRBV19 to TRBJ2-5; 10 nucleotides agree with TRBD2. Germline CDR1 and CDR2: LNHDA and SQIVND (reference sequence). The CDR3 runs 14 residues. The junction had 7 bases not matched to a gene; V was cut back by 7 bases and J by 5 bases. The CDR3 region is CASTRAGGRETQYF. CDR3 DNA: TGTGCCAGTACCAGAGCGGGGGGGCGTGAGACCCAGTACTTC.

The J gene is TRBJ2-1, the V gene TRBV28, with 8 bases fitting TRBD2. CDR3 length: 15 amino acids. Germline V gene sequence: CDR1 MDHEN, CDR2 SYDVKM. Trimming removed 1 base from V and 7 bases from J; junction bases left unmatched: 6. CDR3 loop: CASSLLTGGPNEQFF. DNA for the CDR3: TGTGCCAGCAGTTTATTAACGGGGGGGCCAAATGAGCAGTTCTTC.

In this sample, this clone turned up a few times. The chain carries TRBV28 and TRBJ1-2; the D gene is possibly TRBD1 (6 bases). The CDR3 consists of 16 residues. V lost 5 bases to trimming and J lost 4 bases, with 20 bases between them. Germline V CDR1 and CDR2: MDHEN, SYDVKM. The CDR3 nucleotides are TGTGCCAGCAGTCGGTTGGGGGGCCGTGTGGGCTATGGCTACACCTTC. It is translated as CASSRLGGRVGYGYTF.

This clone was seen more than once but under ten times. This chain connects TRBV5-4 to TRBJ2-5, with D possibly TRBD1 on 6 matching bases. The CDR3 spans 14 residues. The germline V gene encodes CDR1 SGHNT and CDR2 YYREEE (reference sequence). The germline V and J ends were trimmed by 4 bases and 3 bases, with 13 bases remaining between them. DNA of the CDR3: TGTGCCAGCAGCACAAAACAGGGTGAAGAGACCCAGTACTTC. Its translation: CASSTKQGEETQYF.

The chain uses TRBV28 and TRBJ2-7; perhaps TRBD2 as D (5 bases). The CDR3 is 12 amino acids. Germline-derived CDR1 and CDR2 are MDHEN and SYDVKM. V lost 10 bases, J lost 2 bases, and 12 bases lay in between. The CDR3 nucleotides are TGTGCCATCTCGGGGAGTACCTACGAGCAGTACTTC. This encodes CAISGSTYEQYF.

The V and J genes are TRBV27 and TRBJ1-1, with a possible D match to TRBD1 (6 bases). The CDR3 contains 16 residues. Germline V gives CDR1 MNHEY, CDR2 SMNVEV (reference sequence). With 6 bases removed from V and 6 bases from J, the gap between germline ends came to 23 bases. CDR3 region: CASSYRGARDGAEAFF. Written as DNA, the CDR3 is TGTGCCAGCAGCTACCGGGGGGCCAGGGATGGGGCTGAAGCTTTCTTT.

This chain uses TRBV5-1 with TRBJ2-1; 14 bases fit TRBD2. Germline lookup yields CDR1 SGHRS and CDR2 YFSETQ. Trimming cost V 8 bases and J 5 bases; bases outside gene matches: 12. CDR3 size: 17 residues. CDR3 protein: CASQGTPGLAGDNEQFF. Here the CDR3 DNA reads TGCGCCAGTCAGGGAACTCCGGGACTAGCGGGAGACAATGAGCAGTTCTTC.

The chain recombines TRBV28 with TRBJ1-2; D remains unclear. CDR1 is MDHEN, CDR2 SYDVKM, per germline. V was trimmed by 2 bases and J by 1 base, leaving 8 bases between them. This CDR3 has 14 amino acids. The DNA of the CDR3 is TGTGCCAGCAGTTTAACTCAGATTAACTATGGCTACACCTTC. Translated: CASSLTQINYGYTF.

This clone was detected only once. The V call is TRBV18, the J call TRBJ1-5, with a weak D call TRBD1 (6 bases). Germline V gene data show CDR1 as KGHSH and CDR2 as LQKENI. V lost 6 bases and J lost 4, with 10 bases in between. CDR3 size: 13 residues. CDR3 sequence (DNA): TGTGCCAGCTCCTGGACAGTGAATCAGCCCCAGCATTTT. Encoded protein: CASSWTVNQPQHF.

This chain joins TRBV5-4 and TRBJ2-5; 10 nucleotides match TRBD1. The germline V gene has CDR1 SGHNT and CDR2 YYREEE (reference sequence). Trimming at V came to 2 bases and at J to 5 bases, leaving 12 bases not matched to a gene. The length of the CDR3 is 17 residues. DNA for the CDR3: TGTGCCAGCAGCTTAAATGCTGGGACAGGGGAGAGTGAGACCCAGTACTTC. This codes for CASSLNAGTGESETQYF.

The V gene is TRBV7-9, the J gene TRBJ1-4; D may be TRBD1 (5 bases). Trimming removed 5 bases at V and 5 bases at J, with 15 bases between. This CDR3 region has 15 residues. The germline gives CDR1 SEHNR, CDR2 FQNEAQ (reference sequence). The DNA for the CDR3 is TGTGCCAGCAGCGCATATCAGGGAGGGAATGAAAAACTGTTTTTT. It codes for CASSAYQGGNEKLFF.

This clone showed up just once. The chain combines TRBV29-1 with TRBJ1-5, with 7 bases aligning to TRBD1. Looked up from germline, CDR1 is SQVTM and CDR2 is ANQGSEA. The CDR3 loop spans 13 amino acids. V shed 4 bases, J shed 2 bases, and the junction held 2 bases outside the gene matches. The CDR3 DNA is TGCAGCGTTGTAGACAGGGGCAATCAGCCCCAGCATTTT. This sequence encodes CSVVDRGNQPQHF. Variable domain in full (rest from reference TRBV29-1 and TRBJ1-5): SAVISQKPSRDICQRGTSLTIQCQVDSQVTMMFWYRQQPGQSLTLIATANQGSEATYESGFVIDKFPISRPNLTFSTLTVSNMSPEDSSIYLCSVVDRGNQPQHFGDGTRLSIL.

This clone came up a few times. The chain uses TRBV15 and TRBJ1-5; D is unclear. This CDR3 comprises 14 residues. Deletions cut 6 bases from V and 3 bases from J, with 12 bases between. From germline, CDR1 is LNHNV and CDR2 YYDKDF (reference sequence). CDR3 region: CATRKGFLNQPQHF. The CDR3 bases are TGTGCCACCAGGAAAGGGTTTCTCAATCAGCCCCAGCATTTT.

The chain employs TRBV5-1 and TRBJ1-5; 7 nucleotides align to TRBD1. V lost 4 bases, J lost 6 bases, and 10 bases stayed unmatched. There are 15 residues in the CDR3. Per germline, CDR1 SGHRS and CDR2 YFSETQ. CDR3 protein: CASSTDREAGQPQHF. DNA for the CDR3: TGCGCCAGCAGCACCGACAGGGAGGCAGGTCAGCCCCAGCATTTT.

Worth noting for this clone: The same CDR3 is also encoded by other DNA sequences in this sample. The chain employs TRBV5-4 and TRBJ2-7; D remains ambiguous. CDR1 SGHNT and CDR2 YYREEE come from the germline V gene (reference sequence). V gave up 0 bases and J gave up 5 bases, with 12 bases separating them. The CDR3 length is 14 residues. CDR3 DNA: TGTGCCAGCAGCTTGGGACAAGGTTTTGACGAGCAGTACTTC. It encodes CASSLGQGFDEQYF.

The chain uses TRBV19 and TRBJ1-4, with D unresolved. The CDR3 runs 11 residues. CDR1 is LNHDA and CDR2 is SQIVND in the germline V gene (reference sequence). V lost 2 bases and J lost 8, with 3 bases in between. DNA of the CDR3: TGTGCCAGTAGTATACAAGAAAAACTGTTTTTT. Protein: CASSIQEKLFF.